This T cell receptor (beta chain) was profiled in a study of blood T cell repertoires in COVID-19. This clone was seen only a few times. How the authors handled the data: Scientists estimated how many nucleated cells there were by amplifying reference gene primers. Assay used: immunoSEQ multiplex PCR; TCRdb lists only in-frame clones, some missing. V and J calls and clone size come straight from that table; D and trimming were deduced from the DNA. Among 25,000 to 35,000 clones listed, nearly 90% were seen once. The V gene lost 0 bases and the J gene lost 4 bases, with 6 bases spanning the gap. The CDR3 spans 13 residues. The V gene's germline CDR1 is LNHNV and CDR2 YYDKDF (reference sequence).

Sequenced sample: peripheral blood. The rearrangement links TRBV15 to TRBJ1-2; no reliable D call. The clonotype comes from a man older than 75 with acute or convalescent COVID-19. CDR3 DNA: TGTGCCACCAGCAGAGATAACGGCTATGGCTACACCTTC. This sequence encodes CATSRDNGYGYTF.